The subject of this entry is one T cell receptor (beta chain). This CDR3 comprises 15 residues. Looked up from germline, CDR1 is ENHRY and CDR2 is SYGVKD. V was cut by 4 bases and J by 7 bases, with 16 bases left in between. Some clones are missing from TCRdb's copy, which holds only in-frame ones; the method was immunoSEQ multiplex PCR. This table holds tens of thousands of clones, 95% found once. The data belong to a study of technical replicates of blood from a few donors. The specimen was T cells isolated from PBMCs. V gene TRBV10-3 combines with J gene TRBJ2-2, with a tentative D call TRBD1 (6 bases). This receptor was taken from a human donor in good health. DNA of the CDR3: TGTGCCATCAGTGTAAGCGCAGGGGATGGCGGGGAGCTGTTTTTT. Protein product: CAISVSAGDGGELFF.